Below are 8 T cell receptor beta chains sequenced from a single sample in a study of PD-L1 blockade in urothelial cancer. Profiled with immunoSEQ multiplex PCR; TCRdb holds only in-frame clones, not every one. The sample carries under 40,000 clones, 85% to 90% recorded once. Sequencing was performed on PBMCs, taken around atezolizumab (anti-PD-L1) treatment. These receptors originate from a man in his sixties with urothelial cancer.

The chain carries TRBV6-5 and TRBJ1-5; TRBD1 matches at 8 bases. Unmatched junction bases numbered 6, after V lost 4 bases and J lost 1 base. The CDR3 is 16 residues long. The germline V gene encodes CDR1 MNHEY and CDR2 SVGAGI. CDR3 amino acids: CASSSGTGSSNQPQHF. The DNA for the CDR3 is TGTGCCAGCAGTTCGGGGACAGGATCGAGCAATCAGCCCCAGCATTTT.

This chain connects TRBV4-2 to TRBJ1-2; D possibly corresponds to TRBD1 (5 bases). V was clipped by 0 bases and J by 5 bases, with 13 bases between them. This CDR3 spans 15 amino acids. Germline lookup yields CDR1 LGHNA and CDR2 YNFKEQ. In nucleotides, the CDR3 is TGTGCCAGCAGCCAAGATCTGACAGCATATTATGGCTACACCTTC. Translation gives CASSQDLTAYYGYTF.

There are a few counts of this clone. The genes are TRBV5-1 and TRBJ1-2, with D perhaps matching TRBD1 (6 bases). CDR1 is SGHRS, CDR2 YFSETQ, per germline. V was cut by 3 bases and J by 6 bases, with 9 bases left in between. The CDR3 is made up of 12 amino acids. CDR3 sequence (DNA): TGCGCCAGCAGCTCGAACAGGGATGGCTACACCTTC. It translates to CASSSNRDGYTF.

The CDR3 DNA is TGTGCCAGCAGCCCCCGTCGGGGGGGAAATGAGCAGTTCTTC. It is translated as CASSPRRGGNEQFF. The genes are TRBV7-8 and TRBJ2-1; 8 bases match TRBD2. The CDR3 is 14 amino acids. The V gene's germline CDR1 is SGHVS and CDR2 FQNEAQ. V dropped 5 bases and J dropped 7; count of bases not matched to a gene: 7. Together with reference TRBV7-8 and TRBJ2-1, the CDR3 gives the full variable domain: GAGVSQSPRYKVAKRGQDVALRCDPISGHVSLFWYQQALGQGPEFLTYFQNEAQLDKSGLPSDRFFAERPEGSVSTLKIQRTQQEDSAVYLCASSPRRGGNEQFFGPGTRLTVL.

The V call is TRBV27, the J call TRBJ2-7; 8 nucleotides agree with TRBD1. The germline CDR1 and CDR2 sequences are MNHEY and SMNVEV (reference sequence). V shed 5 bases and J 7 bases; nucleotides not matched to a gene: 10. The CDR3 consists of 14 residues. CDR3 DNA sequence: TGTGCCAGCAGTCCAACACCAGGGGGCGAAGAGCAGTACTTC. It specifies CASSPTPGGEEQYF.

This clone was observed a single time. CDR3 protein: CASSFRAGGTTSGNTIYF. The CDR3 DNA reads TGCGCCAGCAGCTTTCGGGCAGGGGGGACCACTTCTGGAAACACCATATATTTT. This chain connects TRBV5-1 to TRBJ1-3; TRBD1 agrees at 7 bases. The CDR3 loop spans 18 amino acids. Germline loops: CDR1 SGHRS, CDR2 YFSETQ. J lost 1 base, V lost 2 bases, and 12 bases had no gene match.

This clone is a singleton in its sample. V is TRBV28 and J is TRBJ1-5; perhaps TRBD1 as D (5 bases). V lost 4 bases and J 1 base, leaving 5 bases between the germline ends. Germline loops: CDR1 MDHEN, CDR2 SYDVKM. The CDR3 runs 13 residues. CDR3 sequence reads: CASSSGSNQPQHF. CDR3 DNA sequence: TGTGCCAGCAGTTCAGGGAGCAATCAGCCCCAGCATTTT.

The J gene is TRBJ2-7, the V gene TRBV10-1; weak D call: TRBD1 (5 bases). This CDR3 contains 14 residues. CDR1 is WNHNN, CDR2 SYGVQD, per germline (reference sequence). V gave up 6 bases and J gave up 3 bases, with 15 bases separating them. The CDR3 DNA reads as TGCGCCAGCAGGAAACTTGGACACTTCTACGAGCAGTACTTC. It encodes CASRKLGHFYEQYF.